This passage covers 13 T cell receptor beta chains from one sample sequenced in a study of human T cells and chemical hapten exposure. Time point here: patch test 1, 2 weeks after DPC sensitization. The treatment is: therapeutic diphenylcyclopropenone sensitization with weekly scalp DPC. TCRdb reanalysed the RACE reads using MiXCR and keeps one entry per CDR3 protein. The table shows roughly 180,000 distinct CDR3 sequences, with about 22% occurring only once. Sequencing used whole blood, obtained in connection with sensitization to the hapten diphenylcyclopropenone (DPC). These receptors originate from a woman aged 45-59 years with alopecia areata. Some clones in this sample may be carry-over from other donors' samples.

The J gene is TRBJ1-6, the V gene TRBV5-8, with D unresolved. This CDR3 contains 15 residues. Germline-derived CDR1 and CDR2 are SGHTS and YDEGEE. V gave up 4 bases and J gave up 6 bases, with 14 bases separating them. The CDR3 region has the DNA TGTGCCAGCAGCGAGAGCATCCGGACTAATTCACCCCTCCACTTT. Translation gives CASSESIRTNSPLHF.

This clonotype was observed a few times. This chain joins TRBV10-3 and TRBJ1-1, with 7 bases lining up with TRBD1. The CDR3 consists of 14 residues. The junction had 9 bases not matched to a gene; V was cut back by 8 bases and J by 3 bases. Germline V gene lookup returns CDR1 ENHRY and CDR2 SYGVKD. Here the CDR3 reads CAIAEGAVDTEAFF. The CDR3 DNA is TGTGCCATCGCAGAGGGGGCAGTGGACACTGAAGCTTTCTTT.

The sample holds many counts of this clonotype. The gene calls are TRBV7-9 and TRBJ1-5; D is unclear. V was clipped by 1 base and J by 2 bases, with 6 bases between them. CDR3 size: 14 residues. CDR1 is SEHNR and CDR2 is FQNEAQ in the germline V gene (reference sequence). As DNA, the CDR3 is TGTGCCAGCAGCTTAGGTAGCGGCAATCAGCCCCAGCATTTT. It is translated as CASSLGSGNQPQHF. Looking up the rest from reference TRBV7-9 and TRBJ1-5 gives the full variable domain: DTGVSQNPRHKITKRGQNVTFRCDPISEHNRLYWYRQTLGQGPEFLTYFQNEAQLEKSRLLSDRFSAERPKGSFSTLEIQRTEQGDSAMYLCASSLGSGNQPQHFGDGTRLSIL.

The sample holds a few counts of this clonotype. This chain links TRBV7-9 with TRBJ1-1; 9 positions agree with TRBD1. V was pared by 5 bases and J by 5 bases, with 9 bases of the junction left unmatched. The length of the CDR3 is 15 residues. Per the germline V gene, CDR1 is SEHNR and CDR2 is FQNEAQ (reference sequence). The CDR3: CASSLHGQGNTEAFF. CDR3 DNA: TGTGCCAGCAGCCTTCACGGACAGGGGAATACTGAAGCTTTCTTT. Complete variable domain (other parts from reference TRBV7-9 and TRBJ1-1): DTGVSQNPRHKITKRGQNVTFRCDPISEHNRLYWYRQTLGQGPEFLTYFQNEAQLEKSRLLSDRFSAERPKGSFSTLEIQRTEQGDSAMYLCASSLHGQGNTEAFFGQGTRLTVV.

This clonotype was recorded many times. The gene calls are TRBV2 and TRBJ1-1; D might be TRBD1 (5 bases). V was cut by 5 bases and J by 5 bases, with 9 bases left in between. The CDR3 contains 12 residues. Germline CDR1 reads SNHLY; CDR2 reads FYNNEI. CDR3 in amino acids: CASSRGVTEAFF. In DNA, the CDR3 is TGTGCCAGCAGTCGGGGGGTGACTGAAGCTTTCTTT.

The chain uses TRBV5-1 and TRBJ2-7; D gene unclear. Per the germline V gene, CDR1 is SGHRS and CDR2 is YFSETQ. The length of the CDR3 is 14 residues. Trimming cost V 0 bases and J 2 bases, with 9 bases left between them. This CDR3 reads CASSLDLSTYEQYF. In DNA, the CDR3 is TGCGCCAGCAGCTTGGATTTGTCAACCTACGAGCAGTACTTC.

This clonotype came up a few times. This chain links TRBV7-2 with TRBJ2-1, with TRBD2 matching 10 bases. The CDR3 contains 14 residues. The V segment lost 5 bases and the J segment 7 bases; nucleotides outside the gene matches: 5. Germline loops: CDR1 SGHTA, CDR2 FQGNSA. CDR3 protein: CASSGRTSGNEQFF. The CDR3 DNA reads TGTGCCAGCAGCGGACGGACTAGCGGAAATGAGCAGTTCTTC.

This clonotype was counted between two and nine times. The chain employs TRBV10-2 and TRBJ1-5, with TRBD1 as a possible D gene (5 bases). The V end was cut by 0 bases, the J end by 5 bases, with 23 bases between. The V gene's germline CDR1 is WSHSY and CDR2 SAAADI. The CDR3 is made up of 19 amino acids. Here the CDR3 DNA reads TGCGCCAGCAGTGAGTCCCCTTGGGGGGGGTTTGACAGAGATCAGCCCCAGCATTTT. It yields the protein CASSESPWGGFDRDQPQHF.

This clonotype occurred a few times. The chain carries TRBV28 and TRBJ2-7; 10 positions agree with TRBD1. With V trimmed by 3 bases and J by 4 bases, 6 bases remained unmatched. The CDR3 is 15 residues long. CDR1 is MDHEN and CDR2 is SYDVKM in the germline V gene. In nucleotides, the CDR3 is TGTGCCAGCAGTTTGGGGACAGGGGTTCGATACGAGCAGTACTTC. Translation gives CASSLGTGVRYEQYF.

This clonotype was seen a handful of times. The rearrangement links TRBV7-8 to TRBJ2-3; possible D gene TRBD1, 6 bases. The germline V gene has CDR1 SGHVS and CDR2 FQNEAQ. The CDR3 totals 14 residues. V lost 1 base to trimming and J lost 5 bases, with 10 bases between them. This chain's CDR3 is CASSLGGPRDTQYF. CDR3 sequence (DNA): TGTGCCAGCAGCTTAGGGGGGCCCAGAGATACGCAGTATTTT.

The chain uses TRBV20-1 and TRBJ2-2; D perhaps matches TRBD1 (5 bases). CDR1 DFQATT and CDR2 SNEGSKA come from the germline V gene (reference sequence). The CDR3 spans 17 residues. With 0 bases removed from V and 5 bases from J, the gap between germline ends came to 19 bases. The CDR3 DNA sequence: TGCAGTGCTAGAGATGGGGCGAGGCAGGGCGGAACCGGGGAGCTGTTTTTT. Amino acids: CSARDGARQGGTGELFF.

This clonotype was seen a few times. V gene TRBV29-1 combines with J gene TRBJ1-4; 9 nucleotides match TRBD1. The CDR3 has 13 residues. Looked up from germline, CDR1 is SQVTM and CDR2 is ANQGSEA. V was clipped by 6 bases and J by 5 bases; unmatched bases: 4. The CDR3 sequence is CSVAGQGNEKLFF. CDR3 DNA: TGCAGCGTGGCGGGACAGGGAAATGAAAAACTGTTTTTT. Full variable domain (remainder filled in from reference TRBV29-1 and TRBJ1-4): SAVISQKPSRDICQRGTSLTIQCQVDSQVTMMFWYRQQPGQSLTLIATANQGSEATYESGFVIDKFPISRPNLTFSTLTVSNMSPEDSSIYLCSVAGQGNEKLFFGSGTQLSVL.

This clonotype was seen more than once but under ten times. The gene calls are TRBV20-1 and TRBJ2-1, with TRBD1 matching 7 bases. V was pared by 3 bases and J by 5 bases, with 7 bases of the junction left unmatched. This CDR3 is 14 amino acids long. Germline CDR1 is DFQATT and CDR2 is SNEGSKA (reference sequence). The CDR3 spells CSARSDRENNEQFF. In DNA form, the CDR3 reads TGCAGTGCTAGGTCCGACAGGGAAAACAATGAGCAGTTCTTC.